This TCR beta chain comes out of a study of brain T cells in children with intractable seizures. Study-wide results and limits: Clones missing pre-surgery may reflect undersampling of that blood sample.

On this clone: Its antigen is not identified.

Generated by immunoSEQ multiplex PCR, the TCRdb table keeps only in-frame clones and is missing some. The sample has about 40,000 clones; more than 80% are singletons. With 2 bases clipped from V and 5 bases from J, the junction kept 7 bases outside the gene matches. This CDR3 is 14 amino acids long. Looked up from germline, CDR1 is GTSNPN and CDR2 is SVGIG (reference sequence). The chain has TRBV30 and TRBJ2-5; TRBD2 matches at 8 bases. Sample: peripheral blood, taken at surgery. The receptor comes from a girl aged 2 to 9 with tuberous sclerosis and intractable seizures. The CDR3 reads CAWSPSGGLETQYF. In nucleotides, the CDR3 is TGTGCCTGGAGTCCATCGGGAGGGTTGGAGACCCAGTACTTC.